This TCR beta chain was recorded in a study of T cell responses to AZD1222 COVID-19 vaccine. General observations from the study: Within unmutated variant regions lay the reported targets of nearly half of spike-specific TCRs. The number of AZD1222 recipients seropositive at baseline was only 5 to 7. Clonal diversity was possibly underestimated, and white British individuals and females predominated among donors.

The sample holds a few counts of this clone. What it recognizes is unknown. Second-dose recipients at about 4 or about 12 weeks were treated as one pooled group. The assay was immunoSEQ multiplex PCR, and TCRdb's table has in-frame clones only and misses some. The table lists some 120,000 clones, 70% to 90% of them singletons, with under 6% in the top ten. V was trimmed by 6 bases and J by 0 bases, leaving 6 bases between them. Germline assignment: CDR1 SQVTM and CDR2 ANQGSEA. CDR3 length: 13 amino acids. This TCR was sampled from an adult who received the AZD1222 COVID-19 vaccine. The sequences come from peripheral blood, collected 28 days after the second AZD1222 dose. The V and J genes are TRBV29-1 and TRBJ2-6; D not resolved. CDR3 DNA sequence: TGCAGCGTGGCCGACTCTGGGGCCAACGTCCTGACTTTC. Translating it yields CSVADSGANVLTF.